A single T cell receptor beta chain is shown here with its context. The target antigen is unknown. These data are taken from a study of CD8+ T cells in alopecia areata. Study-wide background: Tofacitinib therapy took 6 to 18 months; 6 months off drug came after. Findings of the study overall: Both scalp clonality and the expanded CD8+ clones among the top 100 showed a significant decrease with tofacitinib. Against the mouse data, patients shared TCRs less clearly, possibly for HLA reasons. There were many expanded lesional clones persisting in scalp and blood during tofacitinib.

The germline V and J ends were trimmed by 6 bases and 7 bases, with 13 bases remaining between them. CDR3 length: 12 amino acids. Per germline, CDR1 MNHEY and CDR2 SVGAGI. Sample treatment: oral pan-JAK inhibitor, 5-10 mg twice daily. Reverse transcription of extracted RNA yielded cDNA, which provided the sequencing template. Here immunoSEQ multiplex PCR was the method, and the copy in TCRdb shows in-frame clones only, minus some. The sample contains under 350,000 clones, 58% of which appear only once. This receptor was taken from a human donor with alopecia areata. The chain carries TRBV6-5 and TRBJ2-7; D is unclear. Sequencing used CD4+ T cells sorted from blood, obtained at week 24, from a patient treated with tofacitinib. The CDR3 is CASRPPSGEQYF. CDR3 in DNA: TGTGCCAGCAGACCCCCCTCTGGGGAGCAGTACTTC.